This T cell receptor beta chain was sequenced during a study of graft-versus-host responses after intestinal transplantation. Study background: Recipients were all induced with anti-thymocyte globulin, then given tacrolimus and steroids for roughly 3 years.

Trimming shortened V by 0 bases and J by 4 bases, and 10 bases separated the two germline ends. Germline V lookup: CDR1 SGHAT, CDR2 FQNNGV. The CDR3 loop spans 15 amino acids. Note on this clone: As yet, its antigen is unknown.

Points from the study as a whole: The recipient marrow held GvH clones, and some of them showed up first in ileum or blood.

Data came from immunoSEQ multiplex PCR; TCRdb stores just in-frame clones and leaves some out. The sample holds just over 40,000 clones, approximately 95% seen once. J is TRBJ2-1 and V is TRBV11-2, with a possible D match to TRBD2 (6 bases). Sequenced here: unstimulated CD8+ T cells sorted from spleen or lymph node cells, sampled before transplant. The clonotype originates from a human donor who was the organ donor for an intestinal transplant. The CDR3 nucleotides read TGTGCCAGCAGCTTAGATGTAGGACTATACAATGAGCAGTTCTTC. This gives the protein CASSLDVGLYNEQFF.